The rows below give T cell receptor beta chains drawn from one sample of a study of CD8 T cells in Susac syndrome. MiXCR, run by TCRdb on the immunoSEQ multiplex PCR reads, gives a single entry per CDR3 protein. Of 160,000 or so distinct CDR3 sequences in the sample, approximately 92% were seen once. Sequenced: CD4+ T cells from PBMCs. Receptors originate from a human donor in good health. Both conserved end residues are part of each CDR3. The order of the fields is clone size, D gene, J gene, V gene, CDR3 DNA, CDR3 protein. A D gene is named only where the DNA matches it firmly. The size field is filled for only some rows; it gives once, few, many or a size class.

clone_size: NA
d_call: TRBD2
j_call: TRBJ2-5
v_call: TRBV2
cdr3_nt: TGTGCCAGCAGTGGCGGGGGACAGACCCAGTACTTC
cdr3_aa: CASSGGGQTQYF

clone_size: NA
d_call: TRBD1
j_call: TRBJ2-2
v_call: TRBV20-1
cdr3_nt: TGCAGTGCTAGCGGGACAGGGCGAAGCACCGGGGAGCTGTTTTTT
cdr3_aa: CSASGTGRSTGELFF

clone_size: NA
d_call: NA
j_call: TRBJ2-7
v_call: TRBV29-1
cdr3_nt: TGCAGCGTTGAAGATCAAGGGGGGCAGGGTGCGCAGTACTTC
cdr3_aa: CSVEDQGGQGAQYF

clone_size: NA
d_call: TRBD2
j_call: TRBJ2-7
v_call: TRBV4-2
cdr3_nt: TGTGCCAGCAGCCCTCGGGGAGGCGGGGGGGGTACTAATTACGAGCAGTACTTC
cdr3_aa: CASSPRGGGGGTNYEQYF

clone_size: NA
d_call: NA
j_call: TRBJ1-6
v_call: TRBV14
cdr3_nt: TGTGCCAGCAGCCAAAATATGGCGGCCAATTCACCCCTCCACTTT
cdr3_aa: CASSQNMAANSPLHF

clone_size: NA
d_call: NA
j_call: TRBJ1-2
v_call: TRBV4-1
cdr3_nt: TGCGCCAGCAGCCAAATACCCCGGGACACCTATGGCTACACCTTC
cdr3_aa: CASSQIPRDTYGYTF

clone_size: NA
d_call: NA
j_call: TRBJ1-5
v_call: TRBV9
cdr3_nt: TGTGCCAGCAGCGTAGCTCTAAATCAGCCCCAGCATTTT
cdr3_aa: CASSVALNQPQHF

clone_size: NA
d_call: TRBD2
j_call: TRBJ2-3
v_call: TRBV20-1
cdr3_nt: TGCAGTGCTAAAGGGGCGGGGGGGCCAGATACGCAGTATTTT
cdr3_aa: CSAKGAGGPDTQYF

clone_size: NA
d_call: NA
j_call: TRBJ2-5
v_call: TRBV7-7
cdr3_nt: TGTGCCAGCAGCTTATCACCAAAAGAGACCCAGTACTTC
cdr3_aa: CASSLSPKETQYF

clone_size: NA
d_call: TRBD2
j_call: TRBJ2-1
v_call: TRBV7-3
cdr3_nt: TGTGCCAGCAGCGGGACTAGTGGTGAGCAGTTCTTC
cdr3_aa: CASSGTSGEQFF

clone_size: NA
d_call: NA
j_call: TRBJ2-3
v_call: TRBV7-9
cdr3_nt: TGTGCCAGCAGCTTAGCGAGCGGAAGGGCAGATACGCAGTATTTT
cdr3_aa: CASSLASGRADTQYF

clone_size: NA
d_call: NA
j_call: TRBJ1-1
v_call: TRBV6-5
cdr3_nt: TGTGCCAGCAGTTACGGTGGAGGGATCACTGAAGCTTTCTTT
cdr3_aa: CASSYGGGITEAFF

clone_size: NA
d_call: NA
j_call: TRBJ1-2
v_call: TRBV5-4
cdr3_nt: TGTGCCAGCAGCGATACAGACAAGAATGTCTATGGCTACACCTTC
cdr3_aa: CASSDTDKNVYGYTF

clone_size: NA
d_call: TRBD1
j_call: TRBJ1-6
v_call: TRBV7-8
cdr3_nt: TGTGCCAGCAGCTTATTTCCAGGGGGATATAATTCACCCCTCCACTTT
cdr3_aa: CASSLFPGGYNSPLHF

clone_size: NA
d_call: NA
j_call: TRBJ2-5
v_call: TRBV14
cdr3_nt: TGTGCCAGCAGCCAAGATCCAAGTGGGACAACTAAGACCCAGTACTTC
cdr3_aa: CASSQDPSGTTKTQYF

clone_size: NA
d_call: NA
j_call: TRBJ1-2
v_call: TRBV9
cdr3_nt: TGTGCCAGCAGCGTAGCTGCGGGCCAGACCTATGGCTACACCTTC
cdr3_aa: CASSVAAGQTYGYTF

clone_size: NA
d_call: NA
j_call: TRBJ1-2
v_call: TRBV2
cdr3_nt: TGTGCCAGCAGTGAACGGCCAGGATACTATGGCTACACCTTC
cdr3_aa: CASSERPGYYGYTF

clone_size: NA
d_call: NA
j_call: TRBJ2-2
v_call: TRBV18
cdr3_nt: TGTGCCAGCTCACCACCCAGGGTCGGCACCGGGGAGCTGTTTTTT
cdr3_aa: CASSPPRVGTGELFF

clone_size: NA
d_call: NA
j_call: TRBJ1-2
v_call: TRBV6-2/TRBV6-3
cdr3_nt: TGTGCCAGCAGGGAGCGTTCCTCTAACTATGGCTACACCTTC
cdr3_aa: CASRERSSNYGYTF

clone_size: NA
d_call: TRBD2
j_call: TRBJ2-1
v_call: TRBV20-1
cdr3_nt: TGCAGTGCTAGAACTTGGACTAGGATCGAAGGGCAGTTCTTC
cdr3_aa: CSARTWTRIEGQFF

clone_size: NA
d_call: TRBD1
j_call: TRBJ1-2
v_call: TRBV3-1
cdr3_nt: TGTGCCAGCAGCCAGCTACAGGGGGATGTCTATGGCTACACCTTC
cdr3_aa: CASSQLQGDVYGYTF

clone_size: NA
d_call: TRBD2
j_call: TRBJ2-5
v_call: TRBV9
cdr3_nt: TGTGCCAGCAGCGTTGGTCCGGACGGCCGACTAGCGGGGGGGCGGTTGGAGGGGACCCAGTACTTC
cdr3_aa: CASSVGPDGRLAGGRLEGTQYF

clone_size: NA
d_call: NA
j_call: TRBJ2-3
v_call: TRBV5-1
cdr3_nt: TGCGCCAGCAGCTCCCAGGCGGGGATCGCAGATACGCAGTATTTT
cdr3_aa: CASSSQAGIADTQYF

clone_size: NA
d_call: NA
j_call: TRBJ2-2
v_call: TRBV27
cdr3_nt: TGTGCCAGCACCGCGATGGCGGGGGCACTATTAACCGGGGAGCTGTTTTTT
cdr3_aa: CASTAMAGALLTGELFF

clone_size: NA
d_call: TRBD1
j_call: TRBJ2-3
v_call: TRBV5-4
cdr3_nt: TGTGCCAGCAGCTTGGCCATAAGGACAGGGGAGGGAGATACGCAGTATTTT
cdr3_aa: CASSLAIRTGEGDTQYF

clone_size: NA
d_call: NA
j_call: TRBJ1-6
v_call: TRBV28
cdr3_nt: TGTGCCAGCAGTCTAAAGCCTGGGTCACCCCTCCACTTT
cdr3_aa: CASSLKPGSPLHF

clone_size: NA
d_call: TRBD1
j_call: TRBJ1-6
v_call: TRBV9
cdr3_nt: TGTGCCAGCAGCCAGACAGGGTCGAATTCACCCCTCCACTTT
cdr3_aa: CASSQTGSNSPLHF

clone_size: NA
d_call: NA
j_call: TRBJ2-5
v_call: TRBV7-7
cdr3_nt: TGTGCCAGCAGCTTATCTCTCCAGGGGAAGACCCAGTACTTC
cdr3_aa: CASSLSLQGKTQYF

clone_size: NA
d_call: NA
j_call: TRBJ2-2
v_call: TRBV12-3/TRBV12-4
cdr3_nt: TGTGCCAGCAGCTCCGGGAAGGAGAGCGGGGAGCTGTTTTTT
cdr3_aa: CASSSGKESGELFF

clone_size: NA
d_call: NA
j_call: TRBJ2-1
v_call: TRBV6-5
cdr3_nt: TGTGCCAGCAGTTTCTGGGACCCCTCAGAATACAATGAGCAGTTCTTC
cdr3_aa: CASSFWDPSEYNEQFF

clone_size: NA
d_call: TRBD1
j_call: TRBJ2-7
v_call: TRBV27
cdr3_nt: TGTGCCAGCAGTGCCCGACAGGGGGTCGCAACCTACGAGCAGTACTTC
cdr3_aa: CASSARQGVATYEQYF

clone_size: NA
d_call: TRBD1
j_call: TRBJ2-7
v_call: TRBV3-1
cdr3_nt: TGTGCCAGCAGCCGTCCCGGGACAGGGTCCCACGAGCAGTACTTC
cdr3_aa: CASSRPGTGSHEQYF

clone_size: NA
d_call: TRBD1
j_call: TRBJ2-3
v_call: TRBV29-1
cdr3_nt: TGCAGCGTGGACAGGGGGCTCACAGATACGCAGTATTTT
cdr3_aa: CSVDRGLTDTQYF

clone_size: once
d_call: NA
j_call: TRBJ1-1
v_call: TRBV2
cdr3_nt: TGTGCCAGCAGCCTTTCGTACGGGGACACTGAAGCTTTCTTT
cdr3_aa: CASSLSYGDTEAFF

clone_size: once
d_call: NA
j_call: TRBJ1-1
v_call: TRBV5-1
cdr3_nt: TGCGCCAGCAGCTCGGCCGTATCCAACACTGAAGCTTTCTTT
cdr3_aa: CASSSAVSNTEAFF